The T cell receptor (beta chain) under discussion was sequenced for a study of STAT5B mutations in CD4+ large granular lymphocyte leukemia. Across the whole study: Among healthy donors, a particular HLA allele went with more CDR3 'QG' motifs.

The germline V gene encodes CDR1 MNHEY and CDR2 SMNVEV (reference sequence). Trimming removed 8 bases at V and 4 bases at J, with 17 bases between. CDR3 length: 15 residues. The survey-level immunoSEQ assay was used. Clones were read by immunoSEQ multiplex PCR, and TCRdb kept only the in-frame ones, dropping some. This sample has 34,000 or so clones, with just under 85% found just once. The TCR originated in a human donor in good health. The rearrangement joins TRBV27 to TRBJ1-4, with a weak D call TRBD1 (5 bases). Sequenced input: CD4+ T cells from blood buffy coats. The CDR3 is CASARWQGSNEKLFF. The CDR3, as DNA: TGTGCCAGCGCCAGGTGGCAGGGCAGTAATGAAAAACTGTTTTTT.